This entry lists 24 T cell receptor beta chains sequenced from one sample in a study of cytomegalovirus exposure and HLA in healthy donors. Repertoires were generated with immunoSEQ multiplex PCR, while TCRdb's copy carries only in-frame clones and drops some. Of approximately 76,000 clones listed, roughly 94% are singletons. The sample was PBMCs. The source is a woman between 18 and 29 years old in good health and CMV-seropositive.

This clone was counted a few times. The chain links TRBV11-1 to TRBJ2-1; 12 bases are a match to TRBD2. The germline CDR1 and CDR2 sequences are SGHAT and FQDESV (reference sequence). V trimming: 3 bases; J trimming: 2 bases; junction bases outside the gene matches: 2. The CDR3 consists of 16 residues. The DNA for the CDR3 is TGTGCCAGCAGCTTCGGACTAGCGGGAACCTACAATGAGCAGTTCTTC. As protein: CASSFGLAGTYNEQFF.

This rearrangement joins TRBV7-6 to TRBJ1-4; D not certain. The CDR3 has 13 amino acids. Germline loops: CDR1 SGHVS, CDR2 FNYEAQ. V was cut by 6 bases and J by 5 bases, with 10 bases left in between. In nucleotides, the CDR3 is TGTGCCAGCAGTTGGGGAGGCAATGAAAAACTGTTTTTT. This sequence encodes CASSWGGNEKLFF.

V and J are TRBV7-3 and TRBJ2-3, with 10 positions matching TRBD2. This CDR3 has 15 amino acids. Germline values: CDR1 SGHTA, CDR2 FQGTGA. Germline trimming cut 4 bases from V and 6 bases from J; bases unmatched to any gene: 7. CDR3 sequence reads: CASSSTSGLSDTQYF. Here the CDR3 DNA reads TGTGCCAGCAGCTCGACTAGCGGGCTCTCGGATACGCAGTATTTT.

The sample holds one count of this clone. The chain employs TRBV4-3 and TRBJ2-5; TRBD1 matches at 7 bases. Germline V gene lookup returns CDR1 LGHNA and CDR2 YSLEER. V lost 3 bases, J lost 5 bases, and 15 bases stayed unmatched. The CDR3 is 17 residues long. CDR3 region: CASSQGTVEGWGETQYF. DNA for the CDR3: TGCGCCAGCAGCCAGGGGACAGTAGAGGGGTGGGGGGAGACCCAGTACTTC.

In DNA form, the CDR3 reads TGTGCCAGCAGCACAGGAACGACTAACTATGGCTACACCTTC. Protein product: CASSTGTTNYGYTF. J is TRBJ1-2 and V is TRBV28; D is possibly TRBD1 (5 bases). In germline, CDR1 is MDHEN, CDR2 SYDVKM. The CDR3 consists of 14 residues. The V gene lost 6 bases and the J gene lost 0 bases, with 11 bases spanning the gap.

V and J are TRBV6-5 and TRBJ2-1; D unclear. V was shortened by 6 bases and J by 0 bases, with 12 bases between the two germline ends. In germline, CDR1 is MNHEY, CDR2 SVGAGI. The CDR3 covers 15 residues. The CDR3 reads CASSSGTPSYNEQFF. The CDR3 DNA reads as TGTGCCAGCAGCTCAGGTACTCCCTCCTACAATGAGCAGTTCTTC.

The chain's CDR3 is CATSREGQGYEQYF. For the CDR3, the DNA is TGTGCCACCAGCAGAGAGGGACAGGGCTACGAGCAGTACTTC. This chain connects TRBV15 to TRBJ2-7; TRBD1 matches 9 bases. The CDR3 extends over 14 amino acids. Germline trimming cut 0 bases from V and 3 bases from J; bases unmatched to any gene: 0. Germline V gene sequence: CDR1 LNHNV, CDR2 YYDKDF (reference sequence). The full variable domain, its missing parts supplied by reference TRBV15 and TRBJ2-7, is DAMVIQNPRYQVTQFGKPVTLSCSQTLNHNVMYWYQQKSSQAPKLLFHYYDKDFNNEADTPDNFQSRRPNTSFCFLDIRSPGLGDTAMYLCATSREGQGYEQYFGPGTRLTVT.

The chain has TRBV5-4 and TRBJ2-1; D possibly corresponds to TRBD2 (6 bases). The CDR3 covers 12 residues. Germline V CDR1 and CDR2: SGHNT, YYREEE (reference sequence). Trimming left V 3 bases short and J 10 bases short, with 11 bases between. The CDR3 here is CASSSPLAEQFF. CDR3 coding DNA: TGTGCCAGCAGCTCCCCCCTAGCGGAGCAGTTCTTC.

CDR3 residues: CASSQDGGARGNQPQHF. In DNA, the CDR3 is TGCGCCAGCAGCCAAGATGGTGGGGCGCGAGGCAATCAGCCCCAGCATTTT. The chain employs TRBV4-1 and TRBJ1-5; D may be TRBD1 (5 bases). Trimming took off 0 bases at V and 2 bases at J, with 14 bases between the two ends. CDR1 and CDR2 from the germline V gene are MGHRA and YSYEKL. This CDR3 spans 17 amino acids.

This chain joins TRBV7-8 and TRBJ2-7, with TRBD1 identical over 9 bases. CDR3 length: 16 residues. J lost 0 bases, V lost 5 bases, and 8 bases had no gene match. The germline V gene encodes CDR1 SGHVS and CDR2 FQNEAQ. The CDR3 DNA follows: TGTGCCAGCAGCCCGAAGGGGGGACAGGGCTCCTACGAGCAGTACTTC. This encodes CASSPKGGQGSYEQYF.

The rearrangement joins TRBV9 to TRBJ2-5; a possible D gene is TRBD2 (5 bases). The germline V and J ends were trimmed by 7 bases and 0 bases, with 13 bases remaining between them. The CDR3 runs 14 residues. Germline V gene sequence: CDR1 SGDLS, CDR2 YYNGEE. Here the CDR3 reads CASSLNGNQETQYF. In DNA, the CDR3 is TGTGCCAGCTCCCTCAACGGGAACCAAGAGACCCAGTACTTC.

The rearrangement joins TRBV7-9 to TRBJ2-2; D call uncertain. The CDR3 covers 14 residues. From germline, CDR1 is SEHNR and CDR2 FQNEAQ (reference sequence). Deletions cut 6 bases from V and 1 base from J, with 9 bases between. The CDR3 sequence is CASSWAGNTGELFF. CDR3 nucleotides: TGTGCCAGCAGTTGGGCAGGGAACACCGGGGAGCTGTTTTTT.

The chain couples TRBV7-3 to TRBJ1-1, with a tentative D call TRBD1 (5 bases). Germline V gene lookup returns CDR1 SGHTA and CDR2 FQGTGA. CDR3 length equals 17 residues. V dropped 5 bases and J dropped 2 bases, with 21 bases sitting between them. CDR3 amino acids: CASSLSGGNLGNTEAFF. As DNA, the CDR3 is TGTGCCAGCAGCCTCAGTGGGGGGAACCTGGGAAACACTGAAGCTTTCTTT.

The chain joins TRBV7-2 to TRBJ2-7; tentative D call: TRBD2 (5 bases). The CDR3 runs 14 residues. Germline V gene sequence: CDR1 SGHTA, CDR2 FQGNSA. The V end was cut by 4 bases, the J end by 6 bases, with 16 bases between. This CDR3 reads CASSYPGKRSEQYF. DNA of the CDR3: TGTGCCAGCAGCTACCCCGGGAAACGGAGCGAGCAGTACTTC.

The genes are TRBV5-4 and TRBJ2-1, with D tentatively TRBD1 (6 bases). The CDR3 has 18 amino acids. Germline loops: CDR1 SGHNT, CDR2 YYREEE (reference sequence). V shed 4 bases and J shed 5 bases, with 25 bases lying between them. The CDR3 sequence: CASSGRTGGHLANNEQFF. The CDR3 DNA reads TGTGCCAGCAGCGGCCGTACTGGGGGACACTTAGCCAACAATGAGCAGTTCTTC.

The gene calls are TRBV15 and TRBJ1-2, with a tentative D call TRBD1 (6 bases). The CDR3 totals 16 residues. Germline V gene sequence: CDR1 LNHNV, CDR2 YYDKDF (reference sequence). Trimming left V 0 bases short and J 6 bases short, with 17 bases between. CDR3 in amino acids: CATSRDQVAGADGYTF. DNA for the CDR3: TGTGCCACCAGCAGAGATCAGGTGGCGGGGGCGGATGGCTACACCTTC. Combining the CDR3 with reference TRBV15 and TRBJ1-2 gives the whole variable domain DAMVIQNPRYQVTQFGKPVTLSCSQTLNHNVMYWYQQKSSQAPKLLFHYYDKDFNNEADTPDNFQSRRPNTSFCFLDIRSPGLGDTAMYLCATSRDQVAGADGYTFGSGTRLTVV.

The chain recombines TRBV7-2 with TRBJ1-4; D ambiguous. The germline CDR1 and CDR2 sequences are SGHTA and FQGNSA. The germline V and J ends were trimmed by 3 bases and 5 bases, with 10 bases remaining between them. The CDR3 totals 14 residues. The CDR3 here is CASSFLRGNEKLFF. DNA for the CDR3: TGTGCCAGCAGCTTCTTACGCGGGAATGAAAAACTGTTTTTT.

This clone was observed a few times. J is TRBJ1-4 and V is TRBV7-8; D remains ambiguous. The V end was cut by 1 base, the J end by 4 bases, with 10 bases between. Germline-derived CDR1 and CDR2 are SGHVS and FQNEAQ. CDR3 length equals 15 residues. CDR3 coding DNA: TGTGCCAGCAGCTTAGAGCGGGCAAGTAATGAAAAACTGTTTTTT. Protein: CASSLERASNEKLFF.

The chain couples TRBV14 to TRBJ1-2; D unresolved. CDR1 is SGHDN, CDR2 FVKESK, per germline. V was trimmed by 4 bases and J by 8 bases, leaving 14 bases between them. CDR3 size: 13 residues. CDR3 loop: CASSPSIHQGYTF. Written as DNA, the CDR3 is TGTGCCAGCAGCCCTTCAATACACCAGGGCTACACCTTC. The full variable domain, rest sourced from reference TRBV14 and TRBJ1-2, is EAGVTQFPSHSVIEKGQTVTLRCDPISGHDNLYWYRRVMGKEIKFLLHFVKESKQDESGMPNNRFLAERTGGTYSTLKVQPAELEDSGVYFCASSPSIHQGYTFGSGTRLTVV.

The rearrangement joins TRBV5-5 to TRBJ2-7, with D possibly being TRBD2 (6 bases). Trimming stripped 4 bases from V and 4 bases from J, with 12 bases between. CDR1 SGHKS and CDR2 YYEKEE come from the germline V gene (reference sequence). The CDR3 is made up of 13 amino acids. CDR3 nucleotides: TGTGCCAGCAGCGCGGGACCCCGATACGAGCAGTACTTC. Its translation: CASSAGPRYEQYF.

J is TRBJ1-4 and V is TRBV18; D may be TRBD1 (6 bases). Trimming took off 5 bases at V and 6 bases at J, with 16 bases between the two ends. In germline, CDR1 is KGHSH, CDR2 LQKENI. The CDR3 runs 15 residues. CDR3 sequence (DNA): TGTGCCAGCTCAGAAACCGGACAGCGCGATGAAAAACTGTTTTTT. Its protein product is CASSETGQRDEKLFF.

The chain recombines TRBV5-1 with TRBJ2-3; a weak D match, TRBD2 (7 bases). Germline lookup yields CDR1 SGHRS and CDR2 YFSETQ. Trimming took off 0 bases at V and 2 bases at J, with 16 bases between the two ends. CDR3 size: 17 residues. CDR3 residues: CASSLVFGGQVTDTQYF. The CDR3 DNA sequence: TGCGCCAGCAGCTTGGTCTTCGGGGGGCAGGTCACAGATACGCAGTATTTT.

The V and J genes are TRBV7-2 and TRBJ1-2; D uncertain. This CDR3 comprises 14 residues. V lost 0 bases and J lost 6, with 11 bases in between. Per germline, CDR1 SGHTA and CDR2 FQGNSA. For the CDR3, the DNA is TGTGCCAGCAGCTTAGCTGAGGGCAGGAATGGCTACACCTTC. It is translated as CASSLAEGRNGYTF.

This chain joins TRBV30 and TRBJ1-1; D is perhaps TRBD1 (5 bases). The V end lost 4 bases, the J end lost 6 bases, and 12 bases lay between the germline ends. The germline V gene encodes CDR1 GTSNPN and CDR2 SVGIG (reference sequence). The CDR3 totals 12 residues. The CDR3 region is CAWTGRVPEAFF. The CDR3 bases are TGTGCCTGGACAGGCAGGGTCCCTGAAGCTTTCTTT.